This TCR beta chain was profiled in a study of T cell repertoires in cytomegalovirus infection. In TCRdb, the reads were re-called with MiXCR into one record per CDR3 protein. The table records roughly 230,000 distinct CDR3 sequences, under 8.5% of them present only once. V lost 2 bases to trimming and J lost 10 bases; unmatched junction nucleotides: 9. This CDR3 has 15 amino acids. J is TRBJ2-1 and V is TRBV12-3 or TRBV12-4; 9 nucleotides align to TRBD2. This sequence was found in a human donor in good health (CMV status not recorded). Some clones in this sample may be carry-over from other donors' samples. The specimen was PBMCs. CDR3 in DNA: TGTGCCAGCAGTTTATCAAGCGGGGGGTCCCCGGAGCAGTTCTTC. Encoded protein: CASSLSSGGSPEQFF.